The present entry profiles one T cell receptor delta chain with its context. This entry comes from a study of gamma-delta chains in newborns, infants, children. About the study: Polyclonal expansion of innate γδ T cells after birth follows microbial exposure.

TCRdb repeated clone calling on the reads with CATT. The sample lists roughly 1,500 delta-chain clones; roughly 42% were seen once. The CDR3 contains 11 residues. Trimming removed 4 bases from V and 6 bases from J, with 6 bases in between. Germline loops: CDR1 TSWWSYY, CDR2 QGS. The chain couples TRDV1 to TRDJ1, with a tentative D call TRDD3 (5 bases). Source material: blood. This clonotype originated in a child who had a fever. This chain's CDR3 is CALGVGNKLIF. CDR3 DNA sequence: TGTGCTCTTGGGGTGGGGAATAAACTCATCTTT.